The sequence of this TCR beta chain was determined in a study of Graves' ophthalmopathy and Graves' hyperthyroidism. Broader study findings: Ophthalmopathy progression prediction by the model yielded a sensitivity of 60% to 71% and a specificity of less than 75%. Blood also held most thyroid clonotypes expanded above 0.001 frequency.

This CDR3 is built from 15 residues. Germline assignment: CDR1 MDHEN and CDR2 SYDVKM. J was trimmed by 7 bases and V by 6 bases; bases with no gene match: 15. Clinicians made diagnoses from clinical symptoms, serum thyroxine, TRAb, thyroid ultrasound and orbital computed tomography. An approximately 9.8 ml volume of fresh peripheral blood provided the PBMCs. This clonotype was picked up many times. Its matching antigen is unknown. Transcripts of RNA were the source for amplifying TCR beta CDR3 regions. An opening RT-PCR round employed HTBI primers and preceded a second-round multiplex PCR. TCRdb re-derived calls from the multiplex PCR reads in MiXCR, one entry per CDR3 protein. The top ten clones hold 43% of a sample with 200,000 to 250,000 distinct CDR3 sequences, roughly 21% of them seen once.

This receptor was identified in a woman in her fifties or sixties with Graves' ophthalmopathy. The chain recombines TRBV28 with TRBJ2-7, with TRBD1 matching 7 bases. Sequenced material: peripheral blood. As DNA, the CDR3 is TGTGCCAGCAGGCCGACCGGGACAGACATCGGGGAGCAGTACTTC. Its protein product is CASRPTGTDIGEQYF.